What follows is one T cell receptor beta chain and its context. Additional DNA sequences in this sample encode the identical CDR3. Participants were aged roughly 18 to 100 years from 20 to 30 US areas. This sample stems from a study of blood T cell repertoires in COVID-19. Study summary: Acute and convalescent COVID-19 samples came from the United States, Italy and Spain.

CDR1 is KGHSH and CDR2 is LQKENI in the germline V gene. V gave up 6 bases and J gave up 1 base, with 10 bases separating them. This CDR3 contains 14 residues. Method: immunoSEQ multiplex PCR; TCRdb's copy keeps in-frame clones and lacks some. The sample yields hundreds of thousands of clones, 90% seen once. This clonotype was obtained from a young woman with acute COVID-19. The V gene is TRBV18, the J gene TRBJ1-3; TRBD1 might be the D (5 bases). The sequencing input was PBMCs or T cells enriched from blood (not recorded which). The CDR3 DNA follows: TGTGCCAGCTCGCCAGACAGTTCTGGAAACACCATATATTTT. Translating gives CASSPDSSGNTIYF.